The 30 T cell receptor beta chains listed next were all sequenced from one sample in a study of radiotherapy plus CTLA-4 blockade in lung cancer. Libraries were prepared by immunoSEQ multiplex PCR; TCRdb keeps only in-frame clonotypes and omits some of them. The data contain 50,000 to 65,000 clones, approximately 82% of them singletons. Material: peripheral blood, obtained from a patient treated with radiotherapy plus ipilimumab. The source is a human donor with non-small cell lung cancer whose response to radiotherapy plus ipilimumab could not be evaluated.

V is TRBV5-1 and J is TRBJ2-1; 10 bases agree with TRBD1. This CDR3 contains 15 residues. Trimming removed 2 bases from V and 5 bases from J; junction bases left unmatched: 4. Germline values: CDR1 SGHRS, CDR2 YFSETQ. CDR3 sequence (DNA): TGCGCCAGCAGCTTCACGGACAGGGGGGACAATGAGCAGTTCTTC. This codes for CASSFTDRGDNEQFF.

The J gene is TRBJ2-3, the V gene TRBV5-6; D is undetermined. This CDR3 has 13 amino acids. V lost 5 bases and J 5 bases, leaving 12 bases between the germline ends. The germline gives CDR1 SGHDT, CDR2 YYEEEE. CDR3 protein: CASRYGSRDTQYF. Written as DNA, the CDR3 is TGTGCCAGCAGGTACGGGTCCCGAGATACGCAGTATTTT.

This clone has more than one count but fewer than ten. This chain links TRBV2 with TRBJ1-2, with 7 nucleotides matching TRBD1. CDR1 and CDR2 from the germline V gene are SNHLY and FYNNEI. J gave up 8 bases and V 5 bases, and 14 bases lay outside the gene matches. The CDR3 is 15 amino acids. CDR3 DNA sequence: TGTGCCAGCAGTCTGAACCGGGGACAGTCGGGGGGCTACACCTTC. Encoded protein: CASSLNRGQSGGYTF.

CDR3 bases: TGCGCCAGCAGCTTTCAGGGGCCGGGGGGTCAGCCCCAGCATTTT. It encodes CASSFQGPGGQPQHF. The chain carries TRBV5-1 and TRBJ1-5; D is perhaps TRBD1 (6 bases). CDR3 length: 15 residues. Germline CDR1 is SGHRS and CDR2 is YFSETQ. V lost 2 bases and J lost 6, with 15 bases in between.

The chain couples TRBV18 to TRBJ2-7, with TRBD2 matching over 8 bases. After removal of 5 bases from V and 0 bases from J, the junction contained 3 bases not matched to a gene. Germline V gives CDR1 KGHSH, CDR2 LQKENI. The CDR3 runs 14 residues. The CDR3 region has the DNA TGTGCCAGCTCATCCCGGGAGGGCTCCTACGAGCAGTACTTC. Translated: CASSSREGSYEQYF.

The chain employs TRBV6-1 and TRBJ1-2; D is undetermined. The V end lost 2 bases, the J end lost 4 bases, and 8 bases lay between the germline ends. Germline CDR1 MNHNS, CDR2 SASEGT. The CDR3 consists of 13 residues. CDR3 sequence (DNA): TGTGCCAGCAGTGAACTTGGAGCCTATGGCTACACCTTC. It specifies CASSELGAYGYTF.

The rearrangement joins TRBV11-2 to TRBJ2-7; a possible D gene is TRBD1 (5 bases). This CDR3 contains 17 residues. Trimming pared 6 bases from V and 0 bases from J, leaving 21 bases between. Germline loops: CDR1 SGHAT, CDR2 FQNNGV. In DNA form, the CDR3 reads TGTGCCAGCAGGATGGGGCGAGGCCGTATTTTCTCCTACGAGCAGTACTTC. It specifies CASRMGRGRIFSYEQYF.

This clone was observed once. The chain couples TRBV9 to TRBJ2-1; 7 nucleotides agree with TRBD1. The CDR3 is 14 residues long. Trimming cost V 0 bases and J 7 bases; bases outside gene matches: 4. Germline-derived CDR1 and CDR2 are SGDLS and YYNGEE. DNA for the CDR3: TGTGCCAGCAGCGTAGCTTCAGGGGGTAATGAGCAGTTCTTC. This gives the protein CASSVASGGNEQFF. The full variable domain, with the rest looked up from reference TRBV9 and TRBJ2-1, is DSGVTQTPKHLITATGQRVTLRCSPRSGDLSVYWYQQSLDQGLQFLIQYYNGEERAKGNILERFSAQQFPDLHSELNLSSLELGDSALYFCASSVASGGNEQFFGPGTRLTVL.

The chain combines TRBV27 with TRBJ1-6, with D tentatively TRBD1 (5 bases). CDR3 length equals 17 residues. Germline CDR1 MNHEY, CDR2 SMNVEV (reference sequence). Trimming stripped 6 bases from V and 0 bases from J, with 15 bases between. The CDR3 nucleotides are TGTGCCAGCAGCCTTCAGGGAAGGAGCTCCTATAATTCACCCCTCCACTTT. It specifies CASSLQGRSSYNSPLHF.

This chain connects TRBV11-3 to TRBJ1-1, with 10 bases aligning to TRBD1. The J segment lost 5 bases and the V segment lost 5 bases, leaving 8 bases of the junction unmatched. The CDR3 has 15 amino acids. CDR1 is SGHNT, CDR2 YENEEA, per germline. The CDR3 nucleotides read TGTGCCAGCAGCCCCGGGACAGGGGTTGGTACTGAAGCTTTCTTT. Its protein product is CASSPGTGVGTEAFF.

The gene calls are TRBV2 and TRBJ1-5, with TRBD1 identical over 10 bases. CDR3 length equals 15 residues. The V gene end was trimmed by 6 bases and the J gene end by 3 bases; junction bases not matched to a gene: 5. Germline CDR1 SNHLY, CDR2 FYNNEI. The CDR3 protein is CASRSGTGVNQPQHF. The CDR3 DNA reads TGTGCCAGCAGGTCCGGGACAGGGGTCAATCAGCCCCAGCATTTT. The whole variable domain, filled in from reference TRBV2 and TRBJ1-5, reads EPEVTQTPSHQVTQMGQEVILRCVPISNHLYFYWYRQILGQKVEFLVSFYNNEISEKSEIFDDQFSVERPDGSNFTLKIRSTKLEDSAMYFCASRSGTGVNQPQHFGDGTRLSIL.

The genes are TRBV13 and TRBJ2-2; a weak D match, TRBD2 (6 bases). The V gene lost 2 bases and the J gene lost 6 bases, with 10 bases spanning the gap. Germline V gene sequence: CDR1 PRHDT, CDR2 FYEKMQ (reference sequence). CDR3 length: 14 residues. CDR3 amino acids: CASSLRGTSGELFF. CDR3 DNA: TGTGCCAGCAGCTTACGGGGGACTTCCGGGGAGCTGTTTTTT.

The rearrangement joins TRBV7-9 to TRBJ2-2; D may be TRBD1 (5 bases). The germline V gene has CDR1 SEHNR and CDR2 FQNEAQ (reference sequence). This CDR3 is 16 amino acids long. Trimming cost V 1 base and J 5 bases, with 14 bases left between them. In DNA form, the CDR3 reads TGTGCCAGCAGCTTAGACCGCAGGGCTAGGACCGGGGAGCTGTTTTTT. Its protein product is CASSLDRRARTGELFF.

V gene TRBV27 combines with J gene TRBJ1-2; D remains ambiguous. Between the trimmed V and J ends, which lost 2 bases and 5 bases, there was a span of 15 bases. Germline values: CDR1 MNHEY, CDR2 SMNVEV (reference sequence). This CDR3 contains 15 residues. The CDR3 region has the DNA TGTGCCAGCAGTTTAATAGAGAAACTAGGGTATGGCTACACCTTC. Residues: CASSLIEKLGYGYTF.

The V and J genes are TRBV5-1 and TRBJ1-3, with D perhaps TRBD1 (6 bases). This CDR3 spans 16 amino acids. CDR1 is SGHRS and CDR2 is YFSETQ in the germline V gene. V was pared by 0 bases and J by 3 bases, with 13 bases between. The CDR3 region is CASSLGATGGGNTIYF. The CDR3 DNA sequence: TGCGCCAGCAGCTTGGGGGCGACAGGTGGTGGAAACACCATATATTTT.

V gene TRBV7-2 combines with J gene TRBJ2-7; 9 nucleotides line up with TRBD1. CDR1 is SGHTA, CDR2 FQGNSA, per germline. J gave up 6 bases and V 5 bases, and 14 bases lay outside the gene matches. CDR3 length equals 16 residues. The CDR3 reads CASSPARSGQGVEQYF. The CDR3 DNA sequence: TGTGCCAGCAGCCCCGCCCGGTCGGGACAGGGAGTCGAGCAGTACTTC.

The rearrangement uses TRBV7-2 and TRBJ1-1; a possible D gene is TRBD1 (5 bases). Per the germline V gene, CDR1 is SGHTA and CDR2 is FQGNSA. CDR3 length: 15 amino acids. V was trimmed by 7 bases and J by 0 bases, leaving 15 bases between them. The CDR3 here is CASTLFGGVNTEAFF. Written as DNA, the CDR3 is TGTGCCAGCACCTTGTTTGGGGGGGTGAACACTGAAGCTTTCTTT.

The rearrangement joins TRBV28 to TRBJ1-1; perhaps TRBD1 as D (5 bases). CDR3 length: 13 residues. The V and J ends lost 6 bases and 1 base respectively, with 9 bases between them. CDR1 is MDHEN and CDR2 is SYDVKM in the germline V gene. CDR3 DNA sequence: TGTGCCAGCAGCAGGGCAACGAACACTGAAGCTTTCTTT. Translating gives CASSRATNTEAFF.

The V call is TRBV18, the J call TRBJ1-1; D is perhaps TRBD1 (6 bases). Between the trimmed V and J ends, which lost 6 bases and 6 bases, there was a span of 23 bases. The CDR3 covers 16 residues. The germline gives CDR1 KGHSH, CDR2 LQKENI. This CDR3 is CASSARQVDQHSEAFF. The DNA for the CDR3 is TGTGCCAGCTCGGCCCGACAGGTAGATCAGCACTCTGAAGCTTTCTTT.

The CDR3 here is CASSERQGADTQYF. CDR3 sequence (DNA): TGTGCCAGCAGTGAACGGCAGGGGGCAGATACGCAGTATTTT. The V and J genes are TRBV6-1 and TRBJ2-3; 7 nucleotides match TRBD1. Germline V CDR1 and CDR2: MNHNS, SASEGT. This CDR3 region has 14 residues. V was pared by 2 bases and J by 4 bases, with 3 bases of the junction left unmatched.

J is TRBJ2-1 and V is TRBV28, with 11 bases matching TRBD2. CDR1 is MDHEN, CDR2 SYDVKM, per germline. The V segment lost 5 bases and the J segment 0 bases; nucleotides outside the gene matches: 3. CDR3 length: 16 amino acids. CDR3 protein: CASSAGLAGSYNEQFF. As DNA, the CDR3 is TGTGCCAGCAGTGCCGGACTAGCGGGCTCCTACAATGAGCAGTTCTTC.

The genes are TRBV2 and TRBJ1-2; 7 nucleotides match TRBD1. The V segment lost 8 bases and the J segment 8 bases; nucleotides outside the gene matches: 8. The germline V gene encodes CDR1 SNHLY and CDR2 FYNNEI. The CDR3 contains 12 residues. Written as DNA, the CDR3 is TGTGCCAGCCTGGGACAGAGGAGGGGCTACACCTTC. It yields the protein CASLGQRRGYTF.

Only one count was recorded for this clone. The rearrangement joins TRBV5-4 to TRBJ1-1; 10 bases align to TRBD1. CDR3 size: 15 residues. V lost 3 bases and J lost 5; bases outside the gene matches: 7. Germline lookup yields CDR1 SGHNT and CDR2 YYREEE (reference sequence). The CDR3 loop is CASSSDRGLGTEAFF. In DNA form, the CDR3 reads TGTGCCAGCAGCTCAGACAGGGGGCTTGGGACTGAAGCTTTCTTT.

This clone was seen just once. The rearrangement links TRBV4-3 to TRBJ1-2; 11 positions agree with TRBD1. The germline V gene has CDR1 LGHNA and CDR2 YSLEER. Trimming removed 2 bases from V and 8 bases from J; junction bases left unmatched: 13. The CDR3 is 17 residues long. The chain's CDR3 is CASSQRTGGREDVGYTF. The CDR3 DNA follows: TGCGCCAGCAGCCAAAGGACAGGGGGCCGGGAGGATGTGGGCTACACCTTC.

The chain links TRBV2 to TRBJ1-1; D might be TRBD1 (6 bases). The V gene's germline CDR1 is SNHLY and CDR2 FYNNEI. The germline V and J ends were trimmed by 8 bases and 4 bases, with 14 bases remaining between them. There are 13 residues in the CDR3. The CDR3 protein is CASHRAHSTEAFF. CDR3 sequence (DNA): TGTGCCAGCCACAGGGCTCATTCCACTGAAGCTTTCTTT.

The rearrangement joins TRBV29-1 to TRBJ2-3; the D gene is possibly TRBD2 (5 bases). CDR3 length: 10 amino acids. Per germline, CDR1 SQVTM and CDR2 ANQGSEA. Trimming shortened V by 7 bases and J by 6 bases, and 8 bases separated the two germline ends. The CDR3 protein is CSGGADTQYF. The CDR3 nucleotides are TGCAGCGGGGGAGCCGATACGCAGTATTTT.

Written as DNA, the CDR3 is TGTGCCAGCAGCTTGGAAGCGGGGGCTCAAGAGACCCAGTACTTC. Protein: CASSLEAGAQETQYF. The chain uses TRBV5-4 and TRBJ2-5, with TRBD2 matching 8 bases. J gave up 2 bases and V 0 bases, and 3 bases lay outside the gene matches. Germline V CDR1 and CDR2: SGHNT, YYREEE (reference sequence). CDR3 length equals 15 residues. The variable domain in full, with the rest retrieved from reference TRBV5-4 and TRBJ2-5, is ETGVTQSPTHLIKTRGQQVTLRCSSQSGHNTVSWYQQALGQGPQFIFQYYREEENGRGNFPPRFSGLQFPNYSSELNVNALELDDSALYLCASSLEAGAQETQYFGPGTRLLVL.

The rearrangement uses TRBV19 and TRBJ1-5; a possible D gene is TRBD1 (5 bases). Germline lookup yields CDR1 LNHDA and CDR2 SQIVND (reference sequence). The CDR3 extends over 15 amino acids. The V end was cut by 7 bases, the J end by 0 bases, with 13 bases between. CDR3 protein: CASNVGVNSNQPQHF. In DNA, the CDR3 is TGTGCCAGTAACGTAGGGGTTAATAGCAATCAGCCCCAGCATTTT. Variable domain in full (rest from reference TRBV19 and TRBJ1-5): DGGITQSPKYLFRKEGQNVTLSCEQNLNHDAMYWYRQDPGQGLRLIYYSQIVNDFQKGDIAEGYSVSREKKESFPLTVTSAQKNPTAFYLCASNVGVNSNQPQHFGDGTRLSIL.

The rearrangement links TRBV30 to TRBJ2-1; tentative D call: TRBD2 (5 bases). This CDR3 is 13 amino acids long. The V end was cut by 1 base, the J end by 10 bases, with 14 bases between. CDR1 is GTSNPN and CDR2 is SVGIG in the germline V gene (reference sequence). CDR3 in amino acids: CAWSGAVPGEQFF. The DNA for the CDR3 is TGTGCCTGGAGTGGAGCGGTCCCAGGAGAGCAGTTCTTC.

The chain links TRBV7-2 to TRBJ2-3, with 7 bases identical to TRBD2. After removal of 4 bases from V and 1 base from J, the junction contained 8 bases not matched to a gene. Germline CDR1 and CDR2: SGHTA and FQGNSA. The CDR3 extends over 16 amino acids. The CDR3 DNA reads TGTGCCAGCAGCTCACAAAGCGGGATGGGCACAGATACGCAGTATTTT. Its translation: CASSSQSGMGTDTQYF. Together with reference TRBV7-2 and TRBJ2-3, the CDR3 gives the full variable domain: GAGVSQSPSNKVTEKGKDVELRCDPISGHTALYWYRQSLGQGLEFLIYFQGNSAPDKSGLPSDRFSAERTGGSVSTLTIQRTQQEDSAVYLCASSSQSGMGTDTQYFGPGTRLTVL.